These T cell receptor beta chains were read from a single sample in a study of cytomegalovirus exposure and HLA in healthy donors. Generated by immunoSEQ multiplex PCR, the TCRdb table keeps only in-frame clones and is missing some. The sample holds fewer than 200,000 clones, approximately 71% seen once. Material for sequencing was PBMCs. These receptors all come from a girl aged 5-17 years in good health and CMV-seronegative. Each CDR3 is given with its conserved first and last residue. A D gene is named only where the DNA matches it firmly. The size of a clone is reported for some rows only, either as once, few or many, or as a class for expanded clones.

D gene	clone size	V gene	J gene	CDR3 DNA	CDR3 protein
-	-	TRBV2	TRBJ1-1	TGTGCCAGCAGTTCACAGGGCCGCGACACTGAAGCTTTCTTT	CASSSQGRDTEAFF
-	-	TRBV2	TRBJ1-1	TGTGCCAGCAGTGAAAAGACGGCGGCGGACACTGAAGCTTTCTTT	CASSEKTAADTEAFF
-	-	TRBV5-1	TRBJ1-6	TGCGCCAGCAGCTTGGATGGCGCGGCACCCCTCCACTTT	CASSLDGAAPLHF
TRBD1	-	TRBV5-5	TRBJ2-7	TGTGCCAGCAGCCCTGGGACAGGGGTATACGAGCAGTACTTC	CASSPGTGVYEQYF
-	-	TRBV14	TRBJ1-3	TGTGCCAGCAGCCAAGATTCAGGGATGGGAAACACCATATATTTT	CASSQDSGMGNTIYF
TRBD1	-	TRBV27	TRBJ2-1	TGTGCCAGCAGTTTCACGACAGGGGGGACCTACAATGAGCAGTTCTTC	CASSFTTGGTYNEQFF
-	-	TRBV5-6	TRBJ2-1	TGTGCCAGCAGGCCTACAGGGTCCTACAATGAGCAGTTCTTC	CASRPTGSYNEQFF
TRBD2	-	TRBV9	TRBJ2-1	TGTGCCAGCGCTGGGGGGGGGTCCTCCTACAATGAGCAGTTCTTC	CASAGGGSSYNEQFF
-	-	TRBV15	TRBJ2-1	TGTGCCACCAGCTCCTCTCGTTACAATGAGCAGTTCTTC	CATSSSRYNEQFF
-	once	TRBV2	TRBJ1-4	TGTGCCAGCAGTGAAGCTTTACAGGGCGAGGGAAAACTGTTTTTT	CASSEALQGEGKLFF
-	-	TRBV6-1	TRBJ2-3	TGTGCCAGCAGTGGAGACACAGATACGCAGTATTTT	CASSGDTDTQYF
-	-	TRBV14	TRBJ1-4	TGTGCCAGCAGCCAAGAGAACAGGGTAGGAGAAAAACTGTTTTTT	CASSQENRVGEKLFF
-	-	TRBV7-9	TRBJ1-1	TGTGCCAGCAGCTTAGCTCCAGGGATCGGCACTGAAGCTTTCTTT	CASSLAPGIGTEAFF
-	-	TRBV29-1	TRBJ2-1	TGCAGCGCTAACCGACAGGTCTACAATGAGCAGTTCTTC	CSANRQVYNEQFF
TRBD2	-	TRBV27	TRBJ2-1	TGTGCCAGCAGTTTATCCCTAGCGGGGGGTCTTGATGAGCAGTTCTTC	CASSLSLAGGLDEQFF
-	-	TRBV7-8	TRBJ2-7	TGTGCCAGCAGCTTAGGCCGACCAGGGGCGTACGAGCAGTACTTC	CASSLGRPGAYEQYF
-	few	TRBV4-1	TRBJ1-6	TGCGCCAGCAGCCAAGGAGGAGCAGGGAAATATAATTCACCCCTCCACTTT	CASSQGGAGKYNSPLHF
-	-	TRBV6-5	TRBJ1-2	TGTGCCAGCAGGGCGGCGGGCGGTGTGTATGGCTACACCTTC	CASRAAGGVYGYTF
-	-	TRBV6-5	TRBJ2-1	TGTGCCAGTTGCCTGTCCGGGGGTTACAATGAGCAGTTCTTC	CASCLSGGYNEQFF
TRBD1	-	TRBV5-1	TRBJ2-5	TGCGCCAGCAGCTTCGGGACAGATAAAGAGACCCAGTACTTC	CASSFGTDKETQYF
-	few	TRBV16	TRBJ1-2	TGTGCCAGCAGCCACCAGGGCGGTTATGGCTACACCTTC	CASSHQGGYGYTF
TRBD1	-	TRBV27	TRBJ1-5	TGTGCCAGCAGATACAGGGGCGTTCCGGATAGCAATCAGCCCCAGCATTTT	CASRYRGVPDSNQPQHF
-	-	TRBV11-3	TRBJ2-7	TGTGCCAGCAGCCGGGACTCCTACGAGCAGTACTTC	CASSRDSYEQYF
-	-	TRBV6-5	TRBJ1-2	TGTGCCAGCAGCCGCCTAGCCAACTATGGCTACACCTTC	CASSRLANYGYTF
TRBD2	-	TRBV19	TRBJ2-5	TGTGCCAGTAGTATAGATGGAGCCGGGACTAGCGGGGTAGAGACCCAGTACTTC	CASSIDGAGTSGVETQYF
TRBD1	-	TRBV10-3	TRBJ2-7	TGTGCCACTTCCCGGGACAGGGGATACGAGCAGTACTTC	CATSRDRGYEQYF
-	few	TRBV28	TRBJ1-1	TGTGCCAGCTCCGGCCACGGGGGCACTGAAGCTTTCTTT	CASSGHGGTEAFF
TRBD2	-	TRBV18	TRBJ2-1	TGTGCCAGCTCACCAGGGACTAGCGGTTACAATGAGCAGTTCTTC	CASSPGTSGYNEQFF
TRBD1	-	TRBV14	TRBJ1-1	TGTGCCAGCGGCACACAGGGGGAAGCTTTCTTT	CASGTQGEAFF
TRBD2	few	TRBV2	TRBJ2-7	TGTGCCAGCAAGGGCGGGGGGGCGGCCGAGCAGTACTTC	CASKGGGAAEQYF
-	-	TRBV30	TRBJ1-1	TGTGCCTGGGGACTGCAAAGGAACACTGAAGCTTTCTTT	CAWGLQRNTEAFF
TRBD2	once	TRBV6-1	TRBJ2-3	TGTGCCAGCAGTGAAGGCCTAGCGGCTAGCACAGATACGCAGTATTTT	CASSEGLAASTDTQYF
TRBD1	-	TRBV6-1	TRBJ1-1	TGTGCCAGCAAACAGGGGTACACTGAAGCTTTCTTT	CASKQGYTEAFF
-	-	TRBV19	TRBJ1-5	TGTGCCAGTAGATTGTGGGGAGTCGATCAGCCCCAGCATTTT	CASRLWGVDQPQHF
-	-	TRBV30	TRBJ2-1	TGTGCCGCCCAAAGGGGGGGCGGGAATGAGCAGTTCTTC	CAAQRGGGNEQFF
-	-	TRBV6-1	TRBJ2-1	TGTGCCAGCAGGACAGGTCTCTACAATGAGCAGTTCTTC	CASRTGLYNEQFF
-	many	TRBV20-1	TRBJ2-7	TGCAGTGCTGTCAGTTCCTACGAGCAGTACTTC	CSAVSSYEQYF
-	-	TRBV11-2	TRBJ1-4	TGTGCCAGCAGCTGGACTGAAACTAATGAAAAACTGTTTTTT	CASSWTETNEKLFF
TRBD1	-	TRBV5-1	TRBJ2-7	TGCGCCAGCAGCCTGGGACAGGGGGGCGCCGAGCAGTACTTC	CASSLGQGGAEQYF
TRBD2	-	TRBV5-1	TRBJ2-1	TGCGCCAGCAGTTCGACTAGCGACAATGAGCAGTTCTTC	CASSSTSDNEQFF
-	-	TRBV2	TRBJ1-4	TGTGCCAGCAATGACAGGCTATCAGGTGAAAAACTGTTTTTT	CASNDRLSGEKLFF
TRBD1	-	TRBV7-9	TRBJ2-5	TGTGCCAGCAGCCCGGGGCAGGGGGAAGAGACCCAGTACTTC	CASSPGQGEETQYF
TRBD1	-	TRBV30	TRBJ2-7	TGTGCCTGGACCACAGGGGGTTCTCCTCGCGAGCAGTACTTC	CAWTTGGSPREQYF
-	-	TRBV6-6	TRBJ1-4	TGTGCCAGCGGGGGGTTTGGTGAAAAACTGTTTTTT	CASGGFGEKLFF
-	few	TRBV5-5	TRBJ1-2	TGTGCCAGCAGCTTGGGGGGGGGACCCTATGGCTACACCTTC	CASSLGGGPYGYTF
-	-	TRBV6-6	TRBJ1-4	TGTGCCAGCAGTTACCAGGTCTCGGGGTTTAATGAAAAACTGTTTTTT	CASSYQVSGFNEKLFF
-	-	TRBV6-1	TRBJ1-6	TGTGCCAGCACCCCTCTCTCACCCCTCCACTTT	CASTPLSPLHF
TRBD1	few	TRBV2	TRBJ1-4	TGTGCCAGCAGCAGGGGGACAGGGAATGAAAAACTGTTTTTT	CASSRGTGNEKLFF
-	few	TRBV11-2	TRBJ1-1	TGTGCCAGCAGCCTAGTGGGGGGGTCTACGAACACTGAAGCTTTCTTT	CASSLVGGSTNTEAFF
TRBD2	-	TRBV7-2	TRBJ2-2	TGTGCCAGCAGCTTATGGAGGACTAGCGACGGGGAGCTGTTTTTT	CASSLWRTSDGELFF
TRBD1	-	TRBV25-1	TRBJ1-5	TGTGCCAGCAGTGGAGGGGGACAGGGAAGCAATCAGCCCCAGCATTTT	CASSGGGQGSNQPQHF